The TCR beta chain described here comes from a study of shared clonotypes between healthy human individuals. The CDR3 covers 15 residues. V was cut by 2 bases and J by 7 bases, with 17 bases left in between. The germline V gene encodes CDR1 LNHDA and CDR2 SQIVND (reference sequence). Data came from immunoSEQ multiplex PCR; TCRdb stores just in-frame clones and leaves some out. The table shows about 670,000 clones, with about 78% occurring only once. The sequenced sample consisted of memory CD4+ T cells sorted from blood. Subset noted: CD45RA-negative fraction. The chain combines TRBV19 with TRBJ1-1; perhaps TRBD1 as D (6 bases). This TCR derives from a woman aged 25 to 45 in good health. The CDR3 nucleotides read TGTGCCAGTAGTATACAAGGGAGCAGGGGCATTGAAGCTTTCTTT. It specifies CASSIQGSRGIEAFF.